This T cell receptor (beta chain) came from a study of shared clonotypes between healthy human individuals. Profiling relied on immunoSEQ multiplex PCR, and the TCRdb table lists in-frame clones only, not all of them. The sample has hundreds of thousands of clones, roughly 70% seen once. The specimen was memory CD4+ T cells sorted from blood. The subset denotes: CD45RA-negative fraction. The clonotype was recovered from a woman aged 30 to 39 in good health.

DNA of the CDR3: TGTGCCAGCAGTTACCGCAGCCAGGGAAACTATGGCTACACCTTC. Amino acid sequence: CASSYRSQGNYGYTF. This chain joins TRBV6-5 and TRBJ1-2, with a tentative D call TRBD1 (5 bases). Deletions cut 2 bases from V and 2 bases from J, with 12 bases between. CDR3 length: 15 amino acids. Germline V gene data show CDR1 as MNHEY and CDR2 as SVGAGI.